This T cell receptor beta chain appears in the sequencing data of a study of shared clonotypes between healthy human individuals. About the study: Participating donors consisted of a couple of women and a few men aged 18 to 49. The plates for each donor numbered three CD4 naive, three CD4 memory, two CD8 naive and one CD8 memory. Overall study results and limits: In several donors, about 5% of naive CD4 clonotypes appeared in common.

Produced via immunoSEQ multiplex PCR; TCRdb's table is partial and in-frame only. In the table there are some 800,000 clones, approximately 92% of which are singletons. CD8 cells regarded as naive lacked CD45RO, were positively chosen for CCR7, and omitted terminally differentiated effector memory CD45RA+ cells. Note on this clone: Its cognate antigen is unknown.

The CDR3 spans 14 residues. Germline V gene sequence: CDR1 PRHDT, CDR2 FYEKMQ (reference sequence). V lost 3 bases and J lost 5, with 10 bases in between. Source material: naive CD8+ T cells sorted from blood. This rearrangement joins TRBV13 to TRBJ2-2, with D perhaps matching TRBD1 or TRBD2 (5 bases each). The clonotype originates from a man aged 30 to 39 in good health. CDR3 in amino acids: CASSFEGQTGELFF. In nucleotides, the CDR3 is TGTGCCAGCAGCTTTGAGGGGCAAACCGGGGAGCTGTTTTTT.